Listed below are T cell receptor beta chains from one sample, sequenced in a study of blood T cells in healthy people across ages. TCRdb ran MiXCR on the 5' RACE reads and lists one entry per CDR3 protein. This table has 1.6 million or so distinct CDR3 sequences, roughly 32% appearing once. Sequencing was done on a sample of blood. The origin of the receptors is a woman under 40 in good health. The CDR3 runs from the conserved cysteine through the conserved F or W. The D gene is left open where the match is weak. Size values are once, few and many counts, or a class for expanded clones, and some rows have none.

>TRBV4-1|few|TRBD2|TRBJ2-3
CASSQGNSGGTDTQYF
TGCGCCAGCAGCCAAGGAAATAGCGGGGGCACAGATACGCAGTATTTT
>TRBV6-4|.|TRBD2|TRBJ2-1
CASSPRTSGFNEQFF
TGTGCCAGCAGCCCGAGGACTAGCGGATTCAATGAGCAGTTCTTC
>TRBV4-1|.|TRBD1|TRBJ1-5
CASSLSYPGGSNQPQHF
TGCGCCAGCAGCCTATCCTACCCAGGGGGGAGCAATCAGCCCCAGCATTTT
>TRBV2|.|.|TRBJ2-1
CASSAREGNEQFF
TGTGCCAGCAGTGCAAGAGAGGGTAATGAGCAGTTCTTC
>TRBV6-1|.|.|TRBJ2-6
CASSDASPGANVLTF
TGTGCCAGCAGTGACGCCTCGCCCGGGGCCAACGTCCTGACTTTC
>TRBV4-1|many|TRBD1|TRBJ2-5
CASRHITGGRQETQYF
TGCGCCAGCAGACACATTACAGGGGGTCGACAAGAGACCCAGTACTTC
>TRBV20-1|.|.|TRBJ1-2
CSARDGSRVYGYTF
TGCAGTGCTAGAGATGGGTCAAGGGTATATGGCTACACCTTC
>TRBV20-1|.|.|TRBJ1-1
CSARDSRRLNTEVFF
TGCAGTGCTAGAGATAGCCGGAGATTGAACACTGAAGTTTTCTTT
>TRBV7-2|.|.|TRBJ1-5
CASSPRRGSQPQHF
TGTGCCAGCAGCCCTCGTCGGGGCAGTCAGCCCCAGCATTTT
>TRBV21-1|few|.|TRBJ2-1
CASSKGAGRGGSYNEQFF
TGTGCCAGCAGCAAAGGAGCGGGACGAGGTGGCTCCTACAATGAGCAGTTCTTC
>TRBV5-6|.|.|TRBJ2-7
CASSLEQGRVYEQYF
TGTGCCAGCAGCTTGGAGCAGGGGCGAGTCTACGAGCAGTACTTC
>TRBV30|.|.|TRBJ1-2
CAWSVIAEANYGYTF
TGTGCCTGGAGTGTAATAGCTGAAGCTAACTATGGCTACACCTTC
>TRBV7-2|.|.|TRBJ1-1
CASSSVKSTEAFF
TGTGCCAGCAGCTCAGTGAAGAGCACTGAAGCTTTCTTT
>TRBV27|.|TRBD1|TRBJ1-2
CASSSLILTGSYGYTF
TGTGCCAGCAGTTCCCTTATTTTGACAGGGAGCTATGGCTACACCTTC
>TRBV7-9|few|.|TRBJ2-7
CASSLSLTGSYEQYF
TGTGCCAGCAGCTTATCACTCACGGGCTCCTACGAGCAGTACTTC
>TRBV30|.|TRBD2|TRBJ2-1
CAWSPSGRVYNEQFF
TGTGCCTGGAGTCCTAGCGGGAGGGTATACAATGAGCAGTTCTTC
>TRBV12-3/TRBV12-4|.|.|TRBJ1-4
CASSSGSFNEKLFF
TGTGCCAGCAGTTCCGGAAGCTTTAATGAAAAACTGTTTTTT
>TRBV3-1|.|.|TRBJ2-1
CASSPLILGMTNEQFF
TGTGCCAGCAGCCCCCTAATTTTGGGGATGACAAATGAGCAGTTCTTC
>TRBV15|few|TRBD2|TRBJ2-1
CATSRVRAGSSYNEQFF
TGTGCCACCAGCAGAGTTCGAGCGGGGAGCTCCTACAATGAGCAGTTCTTC
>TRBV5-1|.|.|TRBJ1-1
CTSSLERNTEAFF
TGCACCAGCAGCTTGGAGCGGAACACTGAAGCTTTCTTT
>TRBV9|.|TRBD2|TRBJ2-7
CASGVGAGYPEQYF
TGTGCCAGCGGCGTAGGAGCGGGGTACCCCGAGCAGTACTTC
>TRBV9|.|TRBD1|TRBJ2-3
CASSEGRDRYTDTQYF
TGTGCCAGCAGCGAGGGTCGGGACAGGTATACAGATACGCAGTATTTT
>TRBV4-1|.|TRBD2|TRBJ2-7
CASSQEEGGGAGGLYEQYF
TGCGCCAGTAGCCAAGAAGAGGGGGGAGGGGCGGGGGGGCTCTACGAGCAGTACTTC
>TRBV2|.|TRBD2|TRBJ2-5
CASKLLAGNQETQYF
TGTGCCAGCAAACTACTAGCGGGGAACCAAGAGACCCAGTACTTC
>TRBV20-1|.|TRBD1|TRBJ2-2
CSARDRDRRSRELFF
TGCAGTGCTAGAGATAGGGACAGGAGGAGTCGGGAGCTGTTTTTT
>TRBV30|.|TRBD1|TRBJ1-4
CAWLGQLNEKLFF
TGTGCCTGGCTGGGACAGCTGAATGAAAAACTGTTTTTT
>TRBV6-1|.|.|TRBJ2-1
CASSVGGLTYNEQFF
TGTGCCAGCAGTGTGGGGGGGCTCACCTACAATGAGCAGTTCTTC
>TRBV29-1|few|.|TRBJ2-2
CSVETRNTGELFF
TGCAGCGTTGAGACTCGAAACACCGGGGAGCTGTTTTTT
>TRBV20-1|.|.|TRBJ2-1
CSARRPPEGAPINEQFF
TGCAGTGCTAGGAGACCCCCGGAGGGGGCGCCGATCAATGAGCAGTTCTTC
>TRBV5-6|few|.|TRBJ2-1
CASSPADPSFEQFF
TGTGCCAGCAGCCCGGCTGACCCGTCGTTTGAGCAGTTCTTC
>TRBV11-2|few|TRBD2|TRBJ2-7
CASSSGHGGGIEQYF
TGTGCCAGCAGCTCCGGACACGGGGGGGGAATCGAGCAGTACTTC
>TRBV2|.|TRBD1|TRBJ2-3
CASILDRGYNTDTQYF
TGTGCCAGCATATTGGACAGGGGGTACAACACAGATACGCAGTATTTT
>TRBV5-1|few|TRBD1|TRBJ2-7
CASSLGTGSAYEQYF
TGCGCCAGCAGCTTGGGGACAGGGAGTGCCTACGAGCAGTACTTC
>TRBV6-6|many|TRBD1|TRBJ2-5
CASSSQRTGQETQYF
TGTGCCAGCAGTTCCCAACGGACAGGACAAGAGACCCAGTACTTC
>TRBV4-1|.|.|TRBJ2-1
CASSHPSNYLLSYNEQFF
TGCGCCAGCAGCCACCCTAGCAATTATCTACTTTCCTACAATGAGCAGTTCTTC
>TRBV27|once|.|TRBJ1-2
CASSTGRNGYTF
TGTGCCAGCAGTACCGGGCGGAATGGCTACACCTTC
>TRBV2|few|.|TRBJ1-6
CASSDVDQVPLHF
TGTGCCAGCAGTGACGTGGATCAGGTACCCCTCCACTTT
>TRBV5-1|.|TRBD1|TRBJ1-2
CASSWTSGQGPDYGYTF
TGCGCCAGCAGCTGGACGTCCGGACAGGGGCCGGACTATGGCTACACCTTC
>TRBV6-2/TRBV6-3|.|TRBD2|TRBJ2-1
CASSYSPSGSSNEQFF
TGTGCCAGCAGTTACTCCCCTAGCGGGAGCTCTAATGAGCAGTTCTTC
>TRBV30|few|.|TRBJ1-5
CAWSESNQPQHF
TGTGCCTGGAGTGAATCCAATCAGCCCCAGCATTTT
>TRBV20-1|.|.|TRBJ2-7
CSARGSDYEQYF
TGCAGTGCTAGGGGGTCAGACTACGAGCAGTACTTC
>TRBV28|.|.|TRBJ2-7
CASSREDNSYERYF
TGTGCCAGCAGCCGAGAGGACAACTCCTACGAGCGGTACTTC
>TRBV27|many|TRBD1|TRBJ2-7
CASSLRQGGSYEQYF
TGTGCCAGCAGTTTAAGACAGGGTGGGTCCTACGAGCAGTACTTC